Each of the 8 T cell receptor beta chains below was sequenced from the same sample in a study of blood T cell repertoires in COVID-19. Some clones are missing from TCRdb's copy, which holds only in-frame ones; the method was immunoSEQ multiplex PCR. Among 150,000 to 200,000 clones listed, roughly 79% were seen once. Sequencing used peripheral blood. The receptors stem from a middle-aged woman with COVID-19, enrolled during active disease.

The genes are TRBV2 and TRBJ2-5; a weak D match, TRBD1 (5 bases). V dropped 11 bases and J dropped 4 bases, with 8 bases sitting between them. CDR1 and CDR2 (germline): SNHLY, FYNNEI. The CDR3 has 10 residues. CDR3 bases: TGTGCCTTGGGGCGAGAGACCCAGTACTTC. Amino acids: CALGRETQYF.

The V and J genes are TRBV7-6 and TRBJ1-1, with 7 nucleotides matching TRBD1. The V gene end was trimmed by 5 bases and the J gene end by 4 bases; junction bases not matched to a gene: 1. Germline values: CDR1 SGHVS, CDR2 FNYEAQ. The CDR3 is made up of 12 amino acids. The CDR3 DNA reads as TGTGCCAGCAGCAACAGGGGCACTGAAGCTTTCTTT. Translation: CASSNRGTEAFF.

The genes are TRBV7-9 and TRBJ2-3; 9 bases agree with TRBD1. Germline V gene data show CDR1 as SEHNR and CDR2 as FQNEAQ (reference sequence). V lost 2 bases, J lost 5 bases, and 5 bases stayed unmatched. This CDR3 comprises 15 residues. CDR3: CASSLRQGVLDTQYF. The DNA for the CDR3 is TGTGCCAGCAGCTTAAGACAGGGGGTTTTAGATACGCAGTATTTT.

The chain recombines TRBV19 with TRBJ2-7; 9 bases match TRBD1. The junction had 8 bases not matched to a gene; V was cut back by 6 bases and J by 5 bases. Germline CDR1 and CDR2: LNHDA and SQIVND (reference sequence). The CDR3 loop spans 14 amino acids. As DNA, the CDR3 is TGTGCCAGTAGCGTACAGGGGGCGAGGAACGAGCAGTACTTC. Encoded protein: CASSVQGARNEQYF. Drawing the rest from reference TRBV19 and TRBJ2-7, the complete variable domain is DGGITQSPKYLFRKEGQNVTLSCEQNLNHDAMYWYRQDPGQGLRLIYYSQIVNDFQKGDIAEGYSVSREKKESFPLTVTSAQKNPTAFYLCASSVQGARNEQYFGPGTRLTVT.

V gene TRBV30 combines with J gene TRBJ1-3, with D possibly matching TRBD1 (5 bases). The V gene's germline CDR1 is GTSNPN and CDR2 SVGIG (reference sequence). V lost 2 bases to trimming and J lost 0 bases, with 11 bases between them. This CDR3 contains 15 residues. CDR3 nucleotides: TGTGCCTGGAGTATCACAGGTATCTCTGGAAACACCATATATTTT. Amino acids: CAWSITGISGNTIYF. Based on the CDR3 plus reference TRBV30 and TRBJ1-3, the full variable domain is SQTIHQWPATLVQPVGSPLSLECTVEGTSNPNLYWYRQAAGRGLQLLFYSVGIGQISSEVPQNLSASRPQDRQFILSSKKLLLSDSGFYLCAWSITGISGNTIYFGEGSWLTVV.

The chain carries TRBV7-9 and TRBJ2-5, with 11 bases lining up with TRBD2. The CDR3 has 16 residues. The junction had 9 bases not matched to a gene; V was cut back by 4 bases and J by 5 bases. Germline loops: CDR1 SEHNR, CDR2 FQNEAQ (reference sequence). CDR3: CASSSLASGRSETQYF. DNA for the CDR3: TGTGCCAGCAGCTCCTTAGCTAGCGGGAGGAGCGAGACCCAGTACTTC.

The V call is TRBV3-1 (or the pseudogene TRBV3-2), the J call TRBJ1-2, with D unclear. V lost 4 bases and J lost 7, with 16 bases in between. This CDR3 is 14 amino acids long. Germline V gives CDR1 LGHDT, CDR2 YNNKEL (reference sequence). The CDR3 DNA reads as TGTGCCAGCAGCCCAGTCGGGGAAGTTGGTGGCTACACCTTC. Its protein is CASSPVGEVGGYTF.

Comments on this clone: A clone one base away is much larger, so this may be a read error. Distinct nucleotide sequences in the sample also encode this CDR3. The chain joins TRBV6-1 to TRBJ1-5, with D unclear. The germline V gene encodes CDR1 MNHNS and CDR2 SASEGT. CDR3 size: 14 residues. V lost 1 base to trimming and J lost 3 bases, with 7 bases between them. DNA for the CDR3: TGTGCCAGCAGTGAAGGGCAGAACAATCAGCCCCAGCATTTT. Its translation is CASSEGQNNQPQHF.